The next 8 T cell receptor beta chains were all read from a single sample in a study of early T cells in non-severe SARS-CoV-2 infection. TCRdb recomputed calls from the 5' RACE reads with MiXCR, one row per CDR3 protein. The sample records 60,000 or so distinct CDR3 sequences, roughly an eighth being singletons. The sample was whole blood. The receptors were gathered from an adult who was a healthcare worker with PCR-confirmed SARS-CoV-2 infection or an uninfected control (not recorded which).

This clonotype was detected only a few times. This chain links TRBV19 with TRBJ2-1; D is uncertain. V lost 6 bases to trimming and J lost 0 bases, with 12 bases between them. This CDR3 region has 15 residues. Germline loops: CDR1 LNHDA, CDR2 SQIVND (reference sequence). The CDR3 spells CASSLGVPSYNEQFF. The CDR3 DNA sequence: TGTGCCAGTAGCCTTGGGGTTCCCTCCTACAATGAGCAGTTCTTC.

This clonotype was counted ten times or more. The chain has TRBV7-8 and TRBJ2-7, with no clear D. CDR3 length: 13 residues. Trimming removed 8 bases at V and 2 bases at J, with 13 bases between. Germline V gives CDR1 SGHVS, CDR2 FQNEAQ. DNA of the CDR3: TGTGCCAGCGGTGTGACCCTTGCCTACGAGCAGTACTTC. Its protein product is CASGVTLAYEQYF.

This clonotype has ten or more counts. This chain joins TRBV6-1 and TRBJ1-1; D unresolved. The CDR3 spans 12 residues. V was clipped by 5 bases and J by 8 bases, with 12 bases between them. Germline CDR1 MNHNS, CDR2 SASEGT. CDR3 sequence: CASSPADMEAFF. The DNA for the CDR3 is TGTGCCAGCAGTCCAGCAGATATGGAAGCTTTCTTT.

In its sample, this clonotype was seen many times. The chain has TRBV30 and TRBJ2-7, with TRBD2 as a possible D gene (6 bases). This CDR3 has 14 residues. Trimming pared 4 bases from V and 3 bases from J, leaving 16 bases between. The germline V gene encodes CDR1 GTSNPN and CDR2 SVGIG (reference sequence). The CDR3 is CAWKAERGNYEQYF. The CDR3 coding sequence is TGTGCCTGGAAGGCTGAACGGGGGAACTACGAGCAGTACTTC.

This clonotype has just a few counts. The rearrangement uses TRBV5-1 and TRBJ2-7, with D maybe TRBD1 (6 bases). V shed 1 base and J shed 2 bases, with 7 bases lying between them. This CDR3 is built from 13 residues. Looked up from germline, CDR1 is SGHRS and CDR2 is YFSETQ. The DNA for the CDR3 is TGCGCCAGCAGCTTGCAGGGGACCTACGAGCAGTACTTC. Amino acids: CASSLQGTYEQYF.

The table lists this clonotype with many counts. The genes are TRBV11-2 and TRBJ2-2, with unresolved D. The CDR3 is 15 amino acids. CDR1 is SGHAT, CDR2 FQNNGV, per germline. V gave up 2 bases and J gave up 0 bases, with 7 bases separating them. CDR3 in DNA: TGTGCCAGCAGCTTACAAGGGACGAACACCGGGGAGCTGTTTTTT. Residues: CASSLQGTNTGELFF.

Only a few counts were recorded for this clonotype. V usage is TRBV20-1 and J usage is TRBJ2-7; D ambiguous. The CDR3 has 16 amino acids. Deletions cut 0 bases from V and 0 bases from J, with 15 bases between. Germline loops: CDR1 DFQATT, CDR2 SNEGSKA (reference sequence). The CDR3 region has the DNA TGCAGTGCTAGAGATTTTCGCAGGATAAGCTCCTACGAGCAGTACTTC. It codes for CSARDFRRISSYEQYF.

This clonotype was seen at least ten times. The chain is built from TRBV14 and TRBJ1-1; D is uncertain. This CDR3 contains 19 residues. V was shortened by 0 bases and J by 2 bases, with 22 bases between the two germline ends. Germline V gene sequence: CDR1 SGHDN, CDR2 FVKESK. The CDR3 loop reads CASSQDQPNSGRVNTEAFF. In nucleotides, the CDR3 is TGTGCCAGCAGCCAAGATCAACCCAACTCGGGGAGGGTTAACACTGAAGCTTTCTTT.